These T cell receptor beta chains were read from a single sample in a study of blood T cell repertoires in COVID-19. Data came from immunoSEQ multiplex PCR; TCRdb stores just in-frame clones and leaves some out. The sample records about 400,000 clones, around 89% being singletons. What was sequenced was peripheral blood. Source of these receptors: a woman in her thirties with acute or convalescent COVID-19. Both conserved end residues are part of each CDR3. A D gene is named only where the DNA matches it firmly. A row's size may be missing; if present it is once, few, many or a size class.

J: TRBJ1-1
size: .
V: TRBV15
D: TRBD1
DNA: TGTGCCACCAGCAGAGATCTGGGGACAGAGTCCACTGAAGCTTTCTTT
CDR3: CATSRDLGTESTEAFF

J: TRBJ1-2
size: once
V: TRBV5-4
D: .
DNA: TGTGCCAGCAGCATGGAACTGGACAGCTATGGCTACACCTTC
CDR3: CASSMELDSYGYTF

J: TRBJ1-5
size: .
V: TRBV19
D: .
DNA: TGTGCCAGTAGTTCCCCCTCCTATTATCAGCCCCAGCATTTT
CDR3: CASSSPSYYQPQHF

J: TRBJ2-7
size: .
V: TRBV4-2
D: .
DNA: TGTGCCAGCAGCCAAGGCGATAGCTACGAGCAGTACTTC
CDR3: CASSQGDSYEQYF

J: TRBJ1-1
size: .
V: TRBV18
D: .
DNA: TGTGCCAGCTCACCCGTCAATTACGCAGGGGTGGGAAACACTGAAGCTTTCTTT
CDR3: CASSPVNYAGVGNTEAFF

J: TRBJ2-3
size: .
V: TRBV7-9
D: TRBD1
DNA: TGTGCCAGCAGCCCGGGACAGGGGGCCGGAGATACGCAGTATTTT
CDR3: CASSPGQGAGDTQYF

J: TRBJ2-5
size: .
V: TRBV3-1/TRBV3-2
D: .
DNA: TGTGCCAGCAGCCAAGACAGGCATGGGACCCAGTACTTC
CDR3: CASSQDRHGTQYF

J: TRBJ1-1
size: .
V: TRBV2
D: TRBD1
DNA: TGTGCCAGCAGAAACAGGGGGATGAACACTGAAGCTTTCTTT
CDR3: CASRNRGMNTEAFF

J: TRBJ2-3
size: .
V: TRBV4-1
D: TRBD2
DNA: TGCGCCAGCAGTTCACTAGCGGGGAGGTGGGGCACAGATACGCAGTATTTT
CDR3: CASSSLAGRWGTDTQYF

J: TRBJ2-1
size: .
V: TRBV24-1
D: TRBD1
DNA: TGTGCCACCAGCCAGGGGGCTTACAATGAGCAGTTCTTC
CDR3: CATSQGAYNEQFF

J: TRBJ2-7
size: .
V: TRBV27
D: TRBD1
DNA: TGTGCCAGCAGTTTATACGCGGGACAGGGGTCCGAGCAGTACTTC
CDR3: CASSLYAGQGSEQYF

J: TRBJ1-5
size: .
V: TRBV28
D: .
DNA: TGTGCCAGCAGTTCGGGTAGCCAGCCCCAGCATTTT
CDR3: CASSSGSQPQHF

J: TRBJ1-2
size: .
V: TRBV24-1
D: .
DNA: TGTGCCACCAGTCGAGGGGGAGCTAACTATGGCTACACCTTC
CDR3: CATSRGGANYGYTF

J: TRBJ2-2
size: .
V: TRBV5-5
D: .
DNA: TGTGCCAGCAGCCGGGGCACCGGGGAGCTGTTTTTT
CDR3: CASSRGTGELFF

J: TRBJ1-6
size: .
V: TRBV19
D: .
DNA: TGTGCCAGTACTGAGACAGGTTCTCCCTATAATTCACCCCTCCACTTT
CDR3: CASTETGSPYNSPLHF

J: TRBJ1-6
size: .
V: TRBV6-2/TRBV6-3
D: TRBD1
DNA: TGTGCCAGCAGTGTTCTGACAGGGAGTAATTCACCCCTCCACTTT
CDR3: CASSVLTGSNSPLHF

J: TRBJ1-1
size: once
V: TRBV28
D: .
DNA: TGTGCCAGCAGGCGGCACCTCACTGAAGCTTTCTTT
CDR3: CASRRHLTEAFF

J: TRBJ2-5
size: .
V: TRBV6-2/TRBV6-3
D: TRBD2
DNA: TGTGCCAGCAGTTACGGCGGGGGGCGCGGGGAGACCCAGTACTTC
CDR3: CASSYGGGRGETQYF

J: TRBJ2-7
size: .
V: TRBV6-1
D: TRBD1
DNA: TGTGCCAGCTGTGACAGGGTATTTGGGTCCTACGAGCAGTACTTC
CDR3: CASCDRVFGSYEQYF

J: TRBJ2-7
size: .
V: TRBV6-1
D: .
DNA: TGTGCCAGCAGTGAAACGGGGTGGTACGAGCAGTACTTC
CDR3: CASSETGWYEQYF

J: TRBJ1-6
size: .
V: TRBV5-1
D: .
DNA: TGCGCCAGCAGCACCTGGGGGGGGGCAGGTTCACCCCTCCACTTT
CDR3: CASSTWGGAGSPLHF

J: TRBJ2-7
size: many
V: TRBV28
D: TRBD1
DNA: TGTGCCAGCAGTACCGGGACAGGGTTCTACGAGCAGTACTTC
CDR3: CASSTGTGFYEQYF

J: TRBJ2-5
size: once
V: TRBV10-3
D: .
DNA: TGTGCCATCAGTGAGTGGGCAGGGGACGAGGAGACCCAGTACTTC
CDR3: CAISEWAGDEETQYF

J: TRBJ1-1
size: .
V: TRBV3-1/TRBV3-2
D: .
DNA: TGTGCCAGCAGCCGCGAAGAAACAGGGTTCCTTGGCGCTGAAGCTTTCTTT
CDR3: CASSREETGFLGAEAFF

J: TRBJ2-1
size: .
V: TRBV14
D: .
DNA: TGTGCCAGCAGCCAACCGGGAAATGAGCAGTTCTTC
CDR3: CASSQPGNEQFF

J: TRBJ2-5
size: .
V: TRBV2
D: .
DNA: TGTGCCAGCAGTGATCGGGGAGCGTACCAAGAGACCCAGTACTTC
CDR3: CASSDRGAYQETQYF

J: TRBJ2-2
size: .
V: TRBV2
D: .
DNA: TGTGCCAGCAGTTTCGCTAGTGATAGCACCGGGGAGCTGTTTTTT
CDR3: CASSFASDSTGELFF

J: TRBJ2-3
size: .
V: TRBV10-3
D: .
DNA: TGTGCCATCAGTGAGCTATGGAGATATACGCAGTATTTT
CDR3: CAISELWRYTQYF

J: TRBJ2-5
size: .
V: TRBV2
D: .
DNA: TGTGCCAGCAGTGACGGGGGGCGGCAAGAGACCCAGTACTTC
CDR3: CASSDGGRQETQYF

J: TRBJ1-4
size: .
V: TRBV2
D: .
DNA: TGTGCCAGCAGTTCCAGCGGCTATGGGGAAAAACTGTTTTTT
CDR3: CASSSSGYGEKLFF